The T cell receptor (beta chain) under discussion was sequenced for a study of blood T cell repertoires in COVID-19. Per the original methods: From reference gene primer amplification, estimates of nucleated cell counts were derived. The data were produced by immunoSEQ multiplex PCR, yet TCRdb's version contains in-frame clones alone and is incomplete. The V and J calls and clone size are taken from that table; D and trimming were inferred from the DNA. This table holds around 120,000 clones, around 86% found once. Trimming took 2 bases from V and 16 from J; bases not matched to a gene: 4. Germline V CDR1 and CDR2: SGHKS, YYEKEE (reference sequence). The CDR3 consists of 11 residues.

Sequencing input: peripheral blood. This clonotype was obtained from a man older than 75 with acute or convalescent COVID-19. V gene TRBV5-5 combines with J gene TRBJ2-1, with 9 bases aligning to TRBD1. CDR3 amino acids: CASSFADRGFF. In nucleotides, the CDR3 is TGTGCCAGCAGCTTTGCGGACAGGGGATTCTTC.